Below are 26 T cell receptor beta chains sequenced from a single sample in a study of blood T cell repertoires in COVID-19. Using immunoSEQ multiplex PCR, the repertoire was profiled, and TCRdb retains in-frame clones only, with some absent. The sample includes 120,000 or so clones, 83% of them seen just once. Input material: peripheral blood. The receptors shown here come from a man older than 75 with active or convalescent COVID-19.

V gene TRBV6-5 combines with J gene TRBJ2-7; D perhaps matches TRBD1 (5 bases). V lost 4 bases and J 0 bases, leaving 10 bases between the germline ends. Germline V lookup: CDR1 MNHEY, CDR2 SVGAGI. The CDR3 has 14 amino acids. The CDR3 region is CASSSPQGSYEQYF. CDR3 coding DNA: TGTGCCAGCAGTTCCCCGCAGGGCTCCTACGAGCAGTACTTC.

The rearrangement links TRBV19 to TRBJ2-3; no definite D call. The CDR3 covers 11 residues. V gave up 3 bases and J gave up 6 bases, with 4 bases separating them. The germline CDR1 and CDR2 sequences are LNHDA and SQIVND (reference sequence). The CDR3 nucleotides read TGTGCCAGTAGTATCGGTGATACGCAGTATTTT. Its protein is CASSIGDTQYF.

The J gene is TRBJ1-5, the V gene TRBV29-1, with 10 bases lining up with TRBD1. The CDR3 runs to 13 residues. From germline, CDR1 is SQVTM and CDR2 ANQGSEA. V gave up 7 bases and J gave up 6 bases; unmatched junction bases: 6. The CDR3 is CSARQGASQPQHF. DNA of the CDR3: TGCAGCGCTCGACAGGGGGCGAGTCAGCCCCAGCATTTT.

The rearrangement joins TRBV5-1 to TRBJ1-4; 7 bases are a match to TRBD1. V was pared by 6 bases and J by 3 bases, with 5 bases of the junction left unmatched. CDR3 length: 14 residues. CDR1 and CDR2 (germline): SGHRS, YFSETQ. The CDR3 bases are TGCGCCAGCAAACAGGGGCCCTCTAATGAAAAACTGTTTTTT. Translation gives CASKQGPSNEKLFF.

The DNA of the CDR3 is TGTGCCAGCAATCCCTCGGGGATGGCGCTCTATGGCTACACCTTC. Amino acids: CASNPSGMALYGYTF. The gene calls are TRBV5-8 and TRBJ1-2; D uncertain. This CDR3 comprises 15 residues. Trimming pared 6 bases from V and 4 bases from J, leaving 19 bases between. Looked up from germline, CDR1 is SGHTS and CDR2 is YDEGEE.

This clone came up once. V and J are TRBV14 and TRBJ2-7; 8 nucleotides align to TRBD1. CDR3 length equals 16 residues. V shed 3 bases, J shed 3 bases, and the junction held 10 bases outside the gene matches. The germline V gene encodes CDR1 SGHDN and CDR2 FVKESK. As DNA, the CDR3 is TGTGCCAGCAGCCATAGACAGGGGCCCGGGTTCTACGAGCAGTACTTC. Translating gives CASSHRQGPGFYEQYF.

The chain links TRBV27 to TRBJ1-1, with D unresolved. The CDR3 consists of 13 residues. Germline V gives CDR1 MNHEY, CDR2 SMNVEV (reference sequence). V lost 4 bases to trimming and J lost 2 bases, with 8 bases between them. CDR3 coding DNA: TGTGCCAGCAGTTACGGTCCTAACACTGAAGCTTTCTTT. Amino acid sequence: CASSYGPNTEAFF.

The chain links TRBV5-1 to TRBJ2-2; D perhaps matches TRBD2 (6 bases). CDR3 length equals 14 residues. Per germline, CDR1 SGHRS and CDR2 YFSETQ. V lost 0 bases and J 6 bases, leaving 9 bases between the germline ends. CDR3 region: CASSLGGNPGELFF. The DNA of the CDR3 is TGCGCCAGCAGCTTGGGCGGGAATCCCGGGGAGCTGTTTTTT. The entire variable domain, with the rest obtained from reference TRBV5-1 and TRBJ2-2, is as follows: KAGVTQTPRYLIKTRGQQVTLSCSPISGHRSVSWYQQTPGQGLQFLFEYFSETQRNKGNFPGRFSGRQFSNSRSEMNVSTLELGDSALYLCASSLGGNPGELFFGEGSRLTVL.

This clone appeared a single time. The chain links TRBV12-5 to TRBJ2-3; 7 nucleotides align to TRBD2. V shed 2 bases and J 4 bases; nucleotides not matched to a gene: 3. Germline V lookup: CDR1 LGHNT, CDR2 FRNRAP. This CDR3 has 14 residues. The CDR3 DNA reads as TGTGCTAGTGGTTTGCGACTAGCAGCAGATACGCAGTATTTT. It specifies CASGLRLAADTQYF. Full variable domain (remainder filled in from reference TRBV12-5 and TRBJ2-3): DARVTQTPRHKVTEMGQEVTMRCQPILGHNTVFWYRQTMMQGLELLAYFRNRAPLDDSGMPKDRFSAEMPDATLATLKIQPSEPRDSAVYFCASGLRLAADTQYFGPGTRLTVL.

V and J are TRBV9 and TRBJ2-5; 10 bases match TRBD2. Germline CDR1 and CDR2: SGDLS and YYNGEE. The CDR3 is 16 amino acids. Trimming cost V 2 bases and J 1 base; bases outside gene matches: 5. The CDR3, as DNA: TGTGCCAGCAGCGTTAGCGGGGGGTTAGTCCAAGAGACCCAGTACTTC. Translated: CASSVSGGLVQETQYF.

In its sample, this clone was seen once. The J gene is TRBJ2-5, the V gene TRBV3-1 (or the pseudogene TRBV3-2); tentatively, D is TRBD1 (6 bases). The V gene lost 7 bases and the J gene lost 2 bases, with 11 bases spanning the gap. Germline CDR1 is LGHDT and CDR2 is YNNKEL (reference sequence). This CDR3 region has 13 residues. Here the CDR3 DNA reads TGTGCCAGCAATCGCAGGGGTCAAGAGACCCAGTACTTC. It translates to CASNRRGQETQYF.

V usage is TRBV27 and J usage is TRBJ2-7, with D possibly matching TRBD1 (5 bases). V was shortened by 3 bases and J by 0 bases, with 12 bases between the two germline ends. In germline, CDR1 is MNHEY, CDR2 SMNVEV (reference sequence). The CDR3 has 15 amino acids. The DNA of the CDR3 is TGTGCCAGCAGTTTCTATGACAGTTTCTCCTACGAGCAGTACTTC. This sequence encodes CASSFYDSFSYEQYF.

This sequence joins TRBV5-1 and TRBJ2-7; D is perhaps TRBD2 (6 bases). V gave up 0 bases and J gave up 0 bases, with 13 bases separating them. Per germline, CDR1 SGHRS and CDR2 YFSETQ. The CDR3 is 16 residues long. The CDR3 region has the DNA TGCGCCAGCAGCTTGGGGGTCGGGGGTTTCTCCTACGAGCAGTACTTC. Protein: CASSLGVGGFSYEQYF.

Here the CDR3 DNA reads TGTGCCAGCAGCCCGGCGGGGGCGCACCAAGAGACCCAGTACTTC. Translation gives CASSPAGAHQETQYF. The rearrangement uses TRBV6-2 or TRBV6-3 and TRBJ2-5; maybe TRBD2 (7 bases). V was shortened by 6 bases and J by 0 bases, with 14 bases between the two germline ends. From germline, CDR1 is MNHEY and CDR2 SVGEGT. The CDR3 length is 15 residues.

This clone was observed a single time. V usage is TRBV2 and J usage is TRBJ1-3, with D maybe TRBD1 (5 bases). The germline V and J ends were trimmed by 6 bases and 0 bases, with 12 bases remaining between them. Per germline, CDR1 SNHLY and CDR2 FYNNEI. The CDR3 runs to 15 residues. CDR3 nucleotide sequence: TGTGCCAGCAGAACCGACAGAGCCTCTGGAAACACCATATATTTT. It is translated as CASRTDRASGNTIYF.

The V and J genes are TRBV19 and TRBJ2-2; 10 nucleotides agree with TRBD2. The CDR3 runs 20 residues. In germline, CDR1 is LNHDA, CDR2 SQIVND (reference sequence). Losses at the gene ends were 6 bases for V and 6 bases for J; bases not matched to a gene: 22. The CDR3 nucleotides read TGTGCCAGTAGAGCTGCCAATTGGGGGAGCGGGGGGGCCAAGGCCGGGGAGCTGTTTTTT. It specifies CASRAANWGSGGAKAGELFF.

V usage is TRBV28 and J usage is TRBJ1-2; 11 bases agree with TRBD1. The germline gives CDR1 MDHEN, CDR2 SYDVKM. The CDR3 runs to 14 residues. The J segment lost 7 bases and the V segment lost 6 bases, leaving 7 bases of the junction unmatched. CDR3 sequence (DNA): TGTGCCAGCAGAACACGGACAGGGGGCCGTGGCTACACCTTC. Its protein is CASRTRTGGRGYTF.

The chain employs TRBV30 and TRBJ2-1; 14 bases are shared with TRBD2. This CDR3 contains 14 residues. The junction had 9 bases not matched to a gene; V was cut back by 8 bases and J by 9 bases. Germline V CDR1 and CDR2: GTSNPN, SVGIG (reference sequence). The CDR3 reads CAVGLAGGRGEQFF. CDR3 nucleotide sequence: TGTGCCGTCGGACTAGCGGGGGGCCGGGGTGAGCAGTTCTTC.

This sequence joins TRBV30 and TRBJ2-5, with 7 bases matching TRBD2. J gave up 5 bases and V 0 bases, and 9 bases lay outside the gene matches. Germline V gives CDR1 GTSNPN, CDR2 SVGIG (reference sequence). CDR3 length: 15 amino acids. This CDR3 reads CAWSVIGGGRETQYF. CDR3 nucleotides: TGTGCCTGGAGTGTTATTGGCGGGGGTCGGGAGACCCAGTACTTC.

CDR3: CAWSEGQGVTKNIQYF. Here the CDR3 DNA reads TGTGCCTGGAGTGAGGGCCAGGGGGTAACCAAAAACATTCAGTACTTC. This chain connects TRBV30 to TRBJ2-4; 7 bases fit TRBD1. Per the germline V gene, CDR1 is GTSNPN and CDR2 is SVGIG (reference sequence). Germline trimming cut 1 base from V and 2 bases from J; bases unmatched to any gene: 8. The CDR3 totals 16 residues.

This rearrangement joins TRBV5-1 to TRBJ1-3, with TRBD1 matching 7 bases. J gave up 3 bases and V 4 bases, and 4 bases lay outside the gene matches. The length of the CDR3 is 14 residues. The germline V gene has CDR1 SGHRS and CDR2 YFSETQ. This CDR3 is CASSGGDSGNTIYF. As DNA, the CDR3 is TGCGCCAGCAGCGGAGGGGACAGTGGAAACACCATATATTTT.

The rearrangement joins TRBV11-1 to TRBJ2-1; D gene uncertain. The CDR3 spans 13 residues. V was cut by 5 bases and J by 3 bases, with 8 bases left in between. Germline CDR1 SGHAT, CDR2 FQDESV (reference sequence). CDR3 sequence reads: CASSPAYYNEQFF. CDR3 DNA: TGTGCCAGCAGCCCCGCCTACTACAATGAGCAGTTCTTC.

This chain uses TRBV10-2 with TRBJ1-6; tentative D call: TRBD1 (5 bases). Germline V gene data show CDR1 as WSHSY and CDR2 as SAAADI. CDR3 length: 14 residues. V lost 6 bases and J 9 bases, leaving 15 bases between the germline ends. DNA for the CDR3: TGCGCCAGCAGGGAGGGACCGGGGGTTTCACCCCTCCACTTT. It encodes CASREGPGVSPLHF.

The chain carries TRBV19 and TRBJ1-5, with D tentatively TRBD1 (5 bases). Germline V gene lookup returns CDR1 LNHDA and CDR2 SQIVND (reference sequence). Trimming took off 7 bases at V and 7 bases at J, with 17 bases between the two ends. This CDR3 spans 14 amino acids. CDR3 DNA sequence: TGTGCCAGTATTGAGTCCGGGGGAGGGCAGCCCCAGCATTTT. This codes for CASIESGGGQPQHF.

Only one count was recorded for this clone. The genes are TRBV2 and TRBJ1-4; no clear D. Germline V CDR1 and CDR2: SNHLY, FYNNEI. This CDR3 has 16 amino acids. V lost 4 bases to trimming and J lost 0 bases, with 12 bases between them. The CDR3 protein is CASSGLSPATNEKLFF. The DNA of the CDR3 is TGTGCCAGCAGTGGATTGAGCCCTGCAACTAATGAAAAACTGTTTTTT.

The chain recombines TRBV6-1 with TRBJ2-3; 7 bases align to TRBD2. J gave up 0 bases and V 3 bases, and 6 bases lay outside the gene matches. The CDR3 is 16 residues long. The germline V gene encodes CDR1 MNHNS and CDR2 SASEGT. The CDR3 DNA is TGTGCCAGCAGTGAGTCTATTAGCGGGAGCACAGATACGCAGTATTTT. This codes for CASSESISGSTDTQYF.